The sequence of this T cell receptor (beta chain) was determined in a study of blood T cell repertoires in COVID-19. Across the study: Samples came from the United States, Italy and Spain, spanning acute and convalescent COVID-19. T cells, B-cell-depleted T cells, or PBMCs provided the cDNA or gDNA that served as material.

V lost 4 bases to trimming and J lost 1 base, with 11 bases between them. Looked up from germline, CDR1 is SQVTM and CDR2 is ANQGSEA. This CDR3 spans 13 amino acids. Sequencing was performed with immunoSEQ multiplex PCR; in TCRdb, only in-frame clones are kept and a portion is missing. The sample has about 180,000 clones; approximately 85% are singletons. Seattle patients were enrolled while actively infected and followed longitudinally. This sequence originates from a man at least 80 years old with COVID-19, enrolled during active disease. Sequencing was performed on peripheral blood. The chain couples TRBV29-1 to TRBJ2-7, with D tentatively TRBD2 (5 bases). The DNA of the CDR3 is TGCAGCGTTGCGGGATTGAATTCCTACGAGCAGTACTTC. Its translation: CSVAGLNSYEQYF.